The subject of this entry is one TCR beta chain. This entry is derived from a study of blood T cell repertoires in COVID-19. Cohort assignment relied on participant-reported clinical history. Only in-frame clones appear in the TCRdb table, and some are missing; sequencing was by immunoSEQ multiplex PCR. Of fewer than 400,000 clones in the sample, about 90% are singletons; the top ten hold around 1.7%. The germline V gene encodes CDR1 SGHVS and CDR2 FQNEAQ. The V segment lost 5 bases and the J segment 3 bases; nucleotides outside the gene matches: 9. The length of the CDR3 is 16 residues. The sequence derives from a woman aged 25 to 45 who had recovered from COVID-19. The chain joins TRBV7-8 to TRBJ1-5; TRBD1 agrees at 8 bases. The sample taken for sequencing was PBMCs or T cells enriched from blood (not recorded which). In DNA form, the CDR3 reads TGTGCCAGCAGCACCGGACAGGGAGGAACCAATCAGCCCCAGCATTTT. It codes for CASSTGQGGTNQPQHF.